Here is one T cell receptor (beta chain) with its context. Its antigen is currently unknown. This CDR3 is built from 13 residues. From germline, CDR1 is GTSNPN and CDR2 SVGIG (reference sequence). V lost 2 bases, J lost 2 bases, and 2 bases stayed unmatched. PCR was performed using 60 Vbeta and 13 Jbeta primers. The table came from immunoSEQ multiplex PCR; TCRdb's copy has only in-frame clones and leaves some out. The repertoire holds more than 150,000 clones, around 80% seen once, with under 9% in the top ten. This specimen comes from a study of cytomegalovirus exposure and HLA in healthy donors. For the study at large: Genotyping showed less than 85% of 398 donors falling in the Caucasian-associated ancestry cluster.

Study-level results: Presence/absence analyses rested on an assumption that sequencing depth was roughly uniform across donors. Productive status was seen about 87% or about 30% of the time for most TCR beta V segments in an earlier analysis.

Material for sequencing was PBMCs. V gene TRBV30 combines with J gene TRBJ2-5; 7 nucleotides agree with TRBD1. The TCR comes from a woman aged 40 to 49 in good health and CMV-seropositive. The CDR3 sequence: CAWSSRGQETQYF. Written as DNA, the CDR3 is TGTGCCTGGAGTTCCAGGGGGCAAGAGACCCAGTACTTC.